The clone carrying this T cell receptor (beta chain) was seen ten or more times. Its antigen is unidentified. The CDR3 end is not reached by the read, which stops 3 residues before it; the germline J gene fills it in. These data belong to a study of T cell clonality in common variable immunodeficiency. Sequencing used immunoSEQ multiplex PCR; TCRdb keeps in-frame clones, though not all of them. The sample holds about 40,000 clones, and no clone turns up only once. This CDR3 has 16 residues. The germline gives CDR1 DFQATT, CDR2 SNEGSKA (reference sequence). The V and J ends lost 2 bases and 4 bases, in that order; junction bases with no gene match: 10. Donors gave roughly 5 to 8.5 ml heparinized peripheral whole blood. Whole-study results and caveats: Repertoire-complication correlations in CVID were limited by patient heterogeneity. Fewer deletions and N-nucleotide insertions were reportedly seen in common variable immunodeficiency TCR beta sequences.

The material sequenced was peripheral blood mononuclear cells. This TCR was sampled from a person between 18 and 75 years old in good health. The chain uses TRBV20-1 and TRBJ2-1; the match to TRBD2 covers 8 bases. The CDR3: CSARRPARGAYNEQFF. CDR3 DNA (partial): TGCAGTGCTAGACGACCAGCGCGGGGGGCGTACAATGAG.